Only a few counts were recorded for the clone carrying this T cell receptor beta chain. Profiling relied on immunoSEQ multiplex PCR, and the TCRdb table lists in-frame clones only, not all of them. The sample includes fewer than 250,000 clones, under 90% of them seen just once. With V trimmed by 6 bases and J by 3 bases, 6 bases remained unmatched. CDR1 and CDR2 (germline): SNHLY, FYNNEI. The CDR3 is made up of 15 amino acids. This specimen comes from a study of blood T cell repertoires in COVID-19. This sequence was found in a woman between 40 and 55 years old with active or convalescent COVID-19. This chain connects TRBV2 to TRBJ1-5, with 9 bases lining up with TRBD1. Sequencing used peripheral blood. CDR3 bases: TGTGCCAGCAGGGACAGGGGATCAGTCAATCAGCCCCAGCATTTT. Translating gives CASRDRGSVNQPQHF.